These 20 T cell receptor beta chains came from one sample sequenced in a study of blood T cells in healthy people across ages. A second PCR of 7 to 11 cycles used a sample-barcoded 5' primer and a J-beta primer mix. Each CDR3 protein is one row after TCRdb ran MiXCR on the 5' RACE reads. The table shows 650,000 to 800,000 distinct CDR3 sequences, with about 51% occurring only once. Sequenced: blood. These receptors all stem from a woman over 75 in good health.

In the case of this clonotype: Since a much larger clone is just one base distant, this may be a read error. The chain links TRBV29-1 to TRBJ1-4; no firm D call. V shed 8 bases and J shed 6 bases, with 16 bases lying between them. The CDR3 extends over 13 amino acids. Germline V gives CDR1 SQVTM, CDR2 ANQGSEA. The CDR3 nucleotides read TGCAGCAGCAGCGGATCCGGGGATGAAAAACTGTTTTTT. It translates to CSSSGSGDEKLFF.

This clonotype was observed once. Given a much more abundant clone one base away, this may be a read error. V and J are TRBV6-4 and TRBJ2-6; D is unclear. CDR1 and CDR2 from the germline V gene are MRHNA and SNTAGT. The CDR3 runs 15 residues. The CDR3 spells CASSPEESGVNVLTF. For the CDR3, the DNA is TGTGCCAGCAGTCCCGAAGAGTCTGGGGTCAACGTCCTGACTTTC.

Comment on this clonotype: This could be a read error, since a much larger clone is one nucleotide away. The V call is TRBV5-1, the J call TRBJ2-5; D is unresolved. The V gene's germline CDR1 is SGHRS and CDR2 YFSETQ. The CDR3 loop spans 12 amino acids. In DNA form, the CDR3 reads TGCGCCAGCGGCTTGGACGTGGAGACCCAGTACTTC. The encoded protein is CASGLDVETQYF. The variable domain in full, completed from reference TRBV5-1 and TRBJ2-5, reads KAGVTQTPRYLIKTRGQQVTLSCSPISGHRSVSWYQQTPGQGLQFLFEYFSETQRNKGNFPGRFSGRQFSNSRSEMNVSTLELGDSALYLCASGLDVETQYFGPGTRLLVL.

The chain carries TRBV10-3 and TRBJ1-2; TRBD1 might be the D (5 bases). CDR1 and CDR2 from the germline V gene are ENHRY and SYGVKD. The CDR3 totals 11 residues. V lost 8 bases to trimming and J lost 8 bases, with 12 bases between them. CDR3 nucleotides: TGTGCCATCGGGCAGGGAAACGGCTACACCTTC. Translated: CAIGQGNGYTF.

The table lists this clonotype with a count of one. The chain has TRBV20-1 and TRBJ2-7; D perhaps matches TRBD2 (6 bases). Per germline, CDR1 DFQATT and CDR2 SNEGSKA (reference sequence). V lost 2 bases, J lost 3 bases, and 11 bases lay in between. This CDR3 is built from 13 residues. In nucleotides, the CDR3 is TGCAGTGCTAGAAGCAGGGAGGACTACGAGCAGTACTTC. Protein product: CSARSREDYEQYF.

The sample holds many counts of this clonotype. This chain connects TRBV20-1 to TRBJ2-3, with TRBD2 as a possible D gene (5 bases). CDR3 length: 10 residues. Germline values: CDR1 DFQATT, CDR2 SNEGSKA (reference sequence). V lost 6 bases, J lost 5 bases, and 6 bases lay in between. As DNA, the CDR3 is TGCAGTGCAGGGAGAGATACGCAGTATTTT. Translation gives CSAGRDTQYF.

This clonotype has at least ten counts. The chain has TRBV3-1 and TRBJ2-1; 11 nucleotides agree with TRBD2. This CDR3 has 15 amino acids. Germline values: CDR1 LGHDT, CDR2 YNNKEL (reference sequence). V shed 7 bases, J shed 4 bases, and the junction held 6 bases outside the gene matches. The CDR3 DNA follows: TGTGCCAGCACCACGGGACTAGCGGCGTACAATGAGCAGTTCTTC. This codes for CASTTGLAAYNEQFF.

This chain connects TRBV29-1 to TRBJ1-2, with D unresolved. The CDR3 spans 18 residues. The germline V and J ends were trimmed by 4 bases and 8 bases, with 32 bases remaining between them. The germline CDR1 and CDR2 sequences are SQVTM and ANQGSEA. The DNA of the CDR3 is TGCAGCGTTGTCTTCACAGAGACGCTTTCATTAAGCGGCTCGGGCTACACCTTC. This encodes CSVVFTETLSLSGSGYTF.

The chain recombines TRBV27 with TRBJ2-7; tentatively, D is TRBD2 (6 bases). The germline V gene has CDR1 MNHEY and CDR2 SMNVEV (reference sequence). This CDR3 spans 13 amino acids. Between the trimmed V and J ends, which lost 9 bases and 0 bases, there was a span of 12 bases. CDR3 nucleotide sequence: TGTGCCAGTCGGGAGCCCGGCTCCTACGAGCAGTACTTC. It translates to CASREPGSYEQYF.

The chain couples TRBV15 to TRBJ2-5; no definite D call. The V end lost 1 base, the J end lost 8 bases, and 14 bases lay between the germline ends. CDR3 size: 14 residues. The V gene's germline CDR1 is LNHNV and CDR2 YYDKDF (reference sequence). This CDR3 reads CATSRGGLGSTQYF. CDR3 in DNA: TGTGCCACCAGCAGAGGAGGTTTAGGCAGTACCCAGTACTTC.

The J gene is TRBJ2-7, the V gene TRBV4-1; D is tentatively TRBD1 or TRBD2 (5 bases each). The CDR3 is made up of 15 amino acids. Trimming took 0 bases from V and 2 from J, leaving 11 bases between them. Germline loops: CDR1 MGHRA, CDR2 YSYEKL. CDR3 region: CASSQDPGAPYEQYF. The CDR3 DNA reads TGCGCCAGCAGCCAAGATCCCGGGGCACCCTACGAGCAGTACTTC.

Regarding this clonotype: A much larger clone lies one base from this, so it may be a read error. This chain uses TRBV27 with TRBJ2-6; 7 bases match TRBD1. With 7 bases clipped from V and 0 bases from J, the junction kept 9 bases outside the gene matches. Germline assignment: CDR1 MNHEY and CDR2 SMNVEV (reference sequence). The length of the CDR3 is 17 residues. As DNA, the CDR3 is TGTGCCAGCACCCACAGGGGAGTGAGCTCTGGGGCCAACGTCCTGACTTTC. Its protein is CASTHRGVSSGANVLTF. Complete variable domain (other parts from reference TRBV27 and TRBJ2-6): EAQVTQNPRYLITVTGKKLTVTCSQNMNHEYMSWYRQDPGLGLRQIYYSMNVEVTDKGDVPEGYKVSRKEKRNFPLILESPSPNQTSLYFCASTHRGVSSGANVLTFGAGSRLTVL.

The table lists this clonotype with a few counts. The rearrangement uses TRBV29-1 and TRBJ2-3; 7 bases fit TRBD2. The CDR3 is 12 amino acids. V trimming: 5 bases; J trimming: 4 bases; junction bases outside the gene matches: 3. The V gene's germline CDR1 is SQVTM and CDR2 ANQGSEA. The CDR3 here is CSVRRESDTQYF. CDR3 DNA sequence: TGCAGCGTTCGGCGGGAGTCAGATACGCAGTATTTT.

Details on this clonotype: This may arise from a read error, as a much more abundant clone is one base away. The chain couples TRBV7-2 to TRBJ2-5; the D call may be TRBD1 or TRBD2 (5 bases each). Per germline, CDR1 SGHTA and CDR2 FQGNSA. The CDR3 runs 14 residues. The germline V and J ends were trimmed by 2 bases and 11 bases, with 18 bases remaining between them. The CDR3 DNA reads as TGTGCCAGCAGCTTAAAGCCCGGGGCTGATGAGCAGTACTTC. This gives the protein CASSLKPGADEQYF.

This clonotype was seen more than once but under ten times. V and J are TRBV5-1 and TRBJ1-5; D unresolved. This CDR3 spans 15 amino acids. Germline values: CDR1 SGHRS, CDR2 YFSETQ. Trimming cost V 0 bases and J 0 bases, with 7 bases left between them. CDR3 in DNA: TGCGCCAGCAGCTTGGGCGGCCCTAGCAATCAGCCCCAGCATTTT. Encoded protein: CASSLGGPSNQPQHF.

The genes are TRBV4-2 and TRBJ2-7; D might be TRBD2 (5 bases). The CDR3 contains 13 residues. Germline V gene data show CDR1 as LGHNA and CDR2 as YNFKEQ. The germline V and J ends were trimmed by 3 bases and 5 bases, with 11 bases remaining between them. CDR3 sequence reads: CASSQTTTDEQYF. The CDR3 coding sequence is TGTGCCAGCAGCCAGACTACCACGGACGAGCAGTACTTC.

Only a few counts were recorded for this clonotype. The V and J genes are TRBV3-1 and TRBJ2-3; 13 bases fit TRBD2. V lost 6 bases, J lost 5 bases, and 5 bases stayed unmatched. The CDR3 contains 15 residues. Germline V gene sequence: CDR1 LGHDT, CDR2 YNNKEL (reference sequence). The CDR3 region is CASRQLAGGIDTQYF. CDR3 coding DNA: TGTGCCAGCAGACAACTAGCGGGGGGGATAGATACGCAGTATTTT.

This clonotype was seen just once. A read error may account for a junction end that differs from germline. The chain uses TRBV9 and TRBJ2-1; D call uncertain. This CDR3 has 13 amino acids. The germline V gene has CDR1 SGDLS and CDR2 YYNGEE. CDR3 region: CASSVGPGDEQFF. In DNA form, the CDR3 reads TGTGCCAGCAGCGTAGGGCCGGGCGATGAACAGTTCTTC.

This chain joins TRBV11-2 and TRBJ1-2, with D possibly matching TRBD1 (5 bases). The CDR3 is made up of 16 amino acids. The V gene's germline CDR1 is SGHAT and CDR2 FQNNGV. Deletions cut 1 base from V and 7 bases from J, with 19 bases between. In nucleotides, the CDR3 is TGTGCCAGCAGCTTAGCCTGGCAGGGTCGGAGGAGTGGCTACACCTTC. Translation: CASSLAWQGRRSGYTF.

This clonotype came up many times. CDR3 DNA sequence: TGCAGTGCTCTCGTGGGGGTGACCCAGTACTTC. Amino acid sequence: CSALVGVTQYF. The V call is TRBV20-1, the J call TRBJ2-5; D may match TRBD1 or TRBD2 (5 bases each). The germline V and J ends were trimmed by 5 bases and 7 bases, with 11 bases remaining between them. This CDR3 region has 11 residues. Germline V gives CDR1 DFQATT, CDR2 SNEGSKA (reference sequence).